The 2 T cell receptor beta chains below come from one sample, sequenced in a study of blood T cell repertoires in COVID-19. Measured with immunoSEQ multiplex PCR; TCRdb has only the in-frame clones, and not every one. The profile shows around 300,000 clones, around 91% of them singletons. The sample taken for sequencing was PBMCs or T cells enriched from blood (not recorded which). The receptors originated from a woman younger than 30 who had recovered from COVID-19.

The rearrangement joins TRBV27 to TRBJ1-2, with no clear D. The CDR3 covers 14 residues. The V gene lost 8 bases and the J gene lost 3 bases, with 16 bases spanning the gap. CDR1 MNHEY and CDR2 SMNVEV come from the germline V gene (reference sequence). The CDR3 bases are TGTGCCAGCTGCCCAGGCTCGGGGTACTATGGCTACACCTTC. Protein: CASCPGSGYYGYTF.

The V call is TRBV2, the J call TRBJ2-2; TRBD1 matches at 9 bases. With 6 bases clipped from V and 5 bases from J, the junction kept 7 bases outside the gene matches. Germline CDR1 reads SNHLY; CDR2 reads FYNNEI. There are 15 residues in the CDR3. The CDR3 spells CASSPPGTGTGELFF. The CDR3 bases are TGTGCCAGCAGCCCCCCCGGGACAGGGACCGGGGAGCTGTTTTTT.